This T cell receptor (beta chain) comes out of a study of blood T cell repertoires in COVID-19. Study details: Whether acute or convalescent, the COVID-19 samples came from the United States, Italy and Spain. T cells, B-cell-depleted T cells, or PBMCs supplied cDNA or gDNA.

Per the germline V gene, CDR1 is SNHLY and CDR2 is FYNNEI. Germline trimming cut 10 bases from V and 4 bases from J; bases unmatched to any gene: 5. This CDR3 comprises 13 residues. In the original analysis: Amplification of reference gene primers provided the estimated nucleated cell counts. Method: immunoSEQ multiplex PCR; TCRdb's copy keeps in-frame clones and lacks some. That table furnishes V, J and clone size, whereas the DNA furnished D and trimming. The data show 70,000 to 75,000 clones, roughly 88% seen once. The origin of this receptor is a human donor in a cohort sampled during active COVID-19. V and J are TRBV2 and TRBJ1-2; 11 bases match TRBD1. The sequenced material came from peripheral blood. This CDR3 is CATDRGLGYGYTF. The CDR3 region has the DNA TGTGCCACGGACAGGGGGCTTGGCTATGGCTACACCTTC.